This T cell receptor (beta chain) was profiled in a study of cytotoxic CD8 clonotypes in ibrutinib-treated CLL. Overall study context: In all, 10 to 11 patients were relapsed/refractory, about 15 were treatment-naive and fewer than 18 were IGHV unmutated.

Produced via immunoSEQ multiplex PCR; TCRdb's table is partial and in-frame only. The data hold about 130,000 clones, with approximately 83% observed a single time. In this sample, this clone turned up a few times. V was trimmed by 10 bases and J by 0 bases, leaving 16 bases between them. Germline V CDR1 and CDR2: SEHNR, FQNEAQ (reference sequence). This CDR3 contains 15 residues. TCR beta library input comprised roughly 2.2 micrograms of genomic DNA from cryopreserved PBMCs. The chain is built from TRBV7-9 and TRBJ2-1; a weak D match, TRBD2 (5 bases). Sequenced here: PBMCs, sampled after 24 months of ibrutinib treatment. This receptor was taken from a human donor with chronic lymphocytic leukemia. CDR3 in DNA: TGTGCCACCGGGATCGTGGGGAGCTCCTACAATGAGCAGTTCTTC. Translating it yields CATGIVGSSYNEQFF.